The clone carrying this T cell receptor (beta chain) was observed a few times. This sample is drawn from a study of blood T cell repertoires in COVID-19. Sequencing used immunoSEQ multiplex PCR; TCRdb keeps in-frame clones, though not all of them. There are roughly 59,000 clones in the sample; 70% to 80% occur only once, and around 13% lies in the top ten. This TCR came from a man older than 75 with acute or convalescent COVID-19. The sequencing input was peripheral blood.

The CDR3 sequence is CAWSDVGSNQPQHF. The CDR3 bases are TGTGCCTGGAGTGACGTCGGTAGCAATCAGCCCCAGCATTTT. The chain is built from TRBV30 and TRBJ1-5; no definite D call. V lost 1 base to trimming and J lost 0 bases, with 7 bases between them. Germline CDR1 reads GTSNPN; CDR2 reads SVGIG (reference sequence). This CDR3 has 14 amino acids.